This T cell receptor (beta chain) was captured in a study of neurological immune-mediated disorders. TCRdb fed the 5' RACE reads into MiXCR, producing one record per CDR3 protein. The sample consists of 25,000 to 35,000 distinct CDR3 sequences, 13% of them appearing once. This clonotype was counted ten times or more. The J segment lost 2 bases and the V segment lost 8 bases, leaving 6 bases of the junction unmatched. CDR3 length equals 15 residues. The germline gives CDR1 SNHLY, CDR2 FYNNEI. Time point denoted: technical triplicate 2. CD4+ or CD8+ T cells, around 1 million per library, were used for sorted libraries.

The chain uses TRBV2 and TRBJ2-3, with 11 positions matching TRBD2. The sample comprised CD4+ T cells from blood. The receptor comes from a female donor with HTLV-1-associated myelopathy (HAM/TSP). The CDR3 region is CASRRLAGLTDTQYF. In DNA form, the CDR3 reads TGTGCCAGCCGGAGACTAGCGGGGCTCACAGATACGCAGTATTTT. Variable domain in full (rest from reference TRBV2 and TRBJ2-3): EPEVTQTPSHQVTQMGQEVILRCVPISNHLYFYWYRQILGQKVEFLVSFYNNEISEKSEIFDDQFSVERPDGSNFTLKIRSTKLEDSAMYFCASRRLAGLTDTQYFGPGTRLTVL.